Listed below are T cell receptor beta chains from one sample, sequenced in a study of regulatory T cells in long-lasting Graves disease. TCRdb analysed the multiplex PCR reads with MiXCR anew, one entry per CDR3 protein. This table holds a few hundred thousand distinct CDR3 sequences, around a fifth found once. The sequencing used peripheral blood mononuclear cells (PBMCs), collected when the disease was refractory, from a patient treated with antithyroid drugs. The receptors were sampled from a female donor with Graves disease. The CDR3 runs from the conserved cysteine through the conserved F or W. A D gene is named only where the DNA matches it firmly. Clone size is stated in some rows and not others, as once, few, many or a class when expanded.

clone size: many; V gene: TRBV28; J gene: TRBJ1-5; D gene: NA; CDR3 protein: CASSLGGGLSNQPQHF; CDR3 DNA: TGTGCCAGCAGTTTGGGCGGGGGGCTTAGCAATCAGCCCCAGCATTTT
clone size: many; V gene: TRBV12-3/TRBV12-4; J gene: TRBJ2-5; D gene: TRBD1; CDR3 protein: CASSWAGGQETQYF; CDR3 DNA: TGTGCCAGCAGTTGGGCAGGGGGCCAAGAGACCCAGTACTTC
clone size: NA; V gene: TRBV29-1; J gene: TRBJ1-1; D gene: NA; CDR3 protein: CSVSPFMNTEAFF; CDR3 DNA: TGCAGCGTGTCTCCATTTATGAACACTGAAGCTTTCTTT
clone size: few; V gene: TRBV7-9; J gene: TRBJ2-1; D gene: NA; CDR3 protein: CASTKGFYNEQFF; CDR3 DNA: TGTGCCAGCACCAAGGGTTTCTACAATGAGCAGTTCTTC
clone size: many; V gene: TRBV28; J gene: TRBJ2-5; D gene: NA; CDR3 protein: CASSLISDIKETQYF; CDR3 DNA: TGTGCCAGCAGTTTGATATCGGATATCAAAGAGACCCAGTACTTC
clone size: NA; V gene: TRBV20-1; J gene: TRBJ2-7; D gene: TRBD2; CDR3 protein: CSARRTSGTEQYF; CDR3 DNA: TGCAGTGCTAGGAGAACTAGCGGAACCGAGCAGTACTTC
clone size: few; V gene: TRBV27; J gene: TRBJ1-5; D gene: TRBD1; CDR3 protein: CASSLQGEINQPQHF; CDR3 DNA: TGTGCCAGCAGTTTACAGGGGGAGATTAACCAGCCCCAGCATTTT
clone size: many; V gene: TRBV6-1; J gene: TRBJ2-7; D gene: NA; CDR3 protein: CASSDGGRWTSYEQYF; CDR3 DNA: TGTGCCAGCAGTGATGGGGGGCGTTGGACATCCTACGAGCAGTACTTC
clone size: many; V gene: TRBV28; J gene: TRBJ1-1; D gene: TRBD1; CDR3 protein: CASRGQGAGNTEAFF; CDR3 DNA: TGTGCCAGCAGGGGACAGGGGGCAGGGAACACTGAAGCTTTCTTT
clone size: once; V gene: TRBV4-1; J gene: TRBJ2-7; D gene: TRBD2; CDR3 protein: CASSQGGIYEQYF; CDR3 DNA: TGCGCCAGCAGCCAGGGGGGGATCTACGAGCAGTACTTC
clone size: many; V gene: TRBV2; J gene: TRBJ1-1; D gene: TRBD1; CDR3 protein: CASKGEQGTEAFF; CDR3 DNA: TGTGCCAGCAAGGGAGAACAGGGGACTGAAGCTTTCTTT
clone size: NA; V gene: TRBV29-1; J gene: TRBJ1-2; D gene: NA; CDR3 protein: CSVELPVGYGYTF; CDR3 DNA: TGCAGCGTTGAATTGCCGGTGGGCTATGGCTACACCTTC
clone size: many; V gene: TRBV12-3/TRBV12-4; J gene: TRBJ2-7; D gene: TRBD2; CDR3 protein: CASSPSGRNYEQYF; CDR3 DNA: TGTGCCAGCAGTCCTAGCGGGAGGAACTACGAGCAGTACTTC
clone size: few; V gene: TRBV29-1; J gene: TRBJ2-7; D gene: NA; CDR3 protein: CSSGVFAFGAQYF; CDR3 DNA: TGCAGCTCTGGGGTTTTCGCGTTCGGGGCCCAGTACTTC
clone size: few; V gene: TRBV30; J gene: TRBJ1-4; D gene: NA; CDR3 protein: CAWRGQLKGKLFF; CDR3 DNA: TGTGCCTGGAGAGGACAGTTGAAAGGGAAACTGTTTTTT
clone size: few; V gene: TRBV20-1; J gene: TRBJ1-2; D gene: NA; CDR3 protein: CSLGPGDLSYGYTF; CDR3 DNA: TGCAGCTTGGGGCCAGGAGACCTCTCCTATGGCTACACCTTC
clone size: NA; V gene: TRBV24-1; J gene: TRBJ2-1; D gene: TRBD1; CDR3 protein: CATSGPLRDRGRNEQFF; CDR3 DNA: TGTGCCACCAGTGGTCCTCTCCGGGACAGGGGTAGGAATGAGCAGTTCTTC